The present TCR beta chain was sequenced within a study of shared clonotypes between healthy human individuals. Background on the study: Each donor had three CD4 naive, three CD4 memory, two CD8 naive and one CD8 memory plate. General study points: When compared with the clonotypes that were shared by all four sorted-subset donors, the non-shared clonotypes turned out to have lower generation probabilities. Sequencing depth was expected to affect clonotype sharing among donors. Estimated richness values were generally larger in naive subsets than in memory subsets.

This table comes from immunoSEQ multiplex PCR, and its TCRdb copy is limited to in-frame clones, with some not included. The repertoire holds over 2 million clones, with approximately 95% as singletons. Germline-derived CDR1 and CDR2 are LGHNA and YNFKEQ. Trimming cost V 3 bases and J 3 bases; bases outside gene matches: 2. The CDR3 extends over 13 amino acids. CD45RO-negative, CCR7-selected cells formed the naive CD8 fraction, which excluded terminally differentiated effector memory CD45RA+ cells. This clone showed up just once. Its antigen is as yet unknown. This receptor was identified in a man younger than 35 in good health. The sequencing sample was made of naive CD8+ T cells sorted from blood. This chain joins TRBV4-2 and TRBJ2-7, with TRBD2 identical over 7 bases. CDR3 residues: CASSHTGGYEQYF. CDR3 in DNA: TGTGCCAGCAGCCACACGGGGGGCTACGAGCAGTACTTC.